A single sample is the source of the 20 T cell receptor beta chains below, sequenced in a study of OX40 agonist ivuxolimab in advanced cancers. Method: immunoSEQ multiplex PCR; TCRdb's copy keeps in-frame clones and lacks some. The sample shows about 24,000 clones, roughly 80% of them seen only once. This specimen was CD4+ or CD8+ T cells sorted from blood, taken in a trial of the OX40 agonist ivuxolimab. The receptor source for this set is an adult with an advanced solid tumor such as melanoma, head and neck, liver or kidney cancer.

The chain carries TRBV18 and TRBJ2-7; D might be TRBD1 (6 bases). V shed 2 bases and J shed 2 bases, with 10 bases lying between them. Germline lookup yields CDR1 KGHSH and CDR2 LQKENI. There are 14 residues in the CDR3. The CDR3 DNA reads TGTGCCAGCTCACCAGGGCAGGGGCCCTACGAGCAGTACTTC. It encodes CASSPGQGPYEQYF.

This clone showed up just once. The rearrangement links TRBV12-5 to TRBJ2-2; the D gene is possibly TRBD2 (6 bases). Trimming shortened V by 3 bases and J by 1 base, and 12 bases separated the two germline ends. This CDR3 has 16 amino acids. CDR1 LGHNT and CDR2 FRNRAP come from the germline V gene. As DNA, the CDR3 is TGTGCTAGTGGTTTATTCGGGGGAGTGAACACCGGGGAGCTGTTTTTT. This gives the protein CASGLFGGVNTGELFF.

CDR3 residues: CASSLNLGRGGNYGYTF. The CDR3 DNA sequence: TGTGCCAGCAGCTTAAATTTGGGGCGGGGCGGAAACTATGGCTACACCTTC. V usage is TRBV11-2 and J usage is TRBJ1-2; the D gene is possibly TRBD1 (5 bases). V lost 2 bases to trimming and J lost 2 bases, with 18 bases between them. The CDR3 loop spans 17 amino acids. Germline CDR1 and CDR2: SGHAT and FQNNGV.

V gene TRBV18 combines with J gene TRBJ2-1; weak D call: TRBD1 (6 bases). CDR1 is KGHSH and CDR2 is LQKENI in the germline V gene. V was trimmed by 3 bases and J by 3 bases, leaving 9 bases between them. The CDR3 length is 14 residues. Written as DNA, the CDR3 is TGTGCCAGCTCACCTCAGGGGCGCTACAATGAGCAGTTCTTC. Amino acid sequence: CASSPQGRYNEQFF.

This chain links TRBV5-1 with TRBJ2-1; no reliable D call. This CDR3 spans 14 amino acids. The germline V gene encodes CDR1 SGHRS and CDR2 YFSETQ. V shed 4 bases and J shed 5 bases, with 13 bases lying between them. The CDR3 sequence is CASSAGNTNNEQFF. CDR3 bases: TGCGCCAGCAGCGCCGGCAATACAAACAATGAGCAGTTCTTC. Full variable domain (rest looked up from reference TRBV5-1 and TRBJ2-1): KAGVTQTPRYLIKTRGQQVTLSCSPISGHRSVSWYQQTPGQGLQFLFEYFSETQRNKGNFPGRFSGRQFSNSRSEMNVSTLELGDSALYLCASSAGNTNNEQFFGPGTRLTVL.

In this sample, this clone turned up a few times. This chain links TRBV6-1 with TRBJ2-7; a weak D match, TRBD2 (7 bases). Trimming shortened V by 1 base and J by 3 bases, and 16 bases separated the two germline ends. The CDR3 spans 16 residues. Germline V gene sequence: CDR1 MNHNS, CDR2 SASEGT. The CDR3 protein is CASSEERDTFSYEQYF. CDR3 DNA sequence: TGTGCCAGCAGTGAAGAGCGGGACACGTTTAGCTACGAGCAGTACTTC.

Here the CDR3 DNA reads TGCATCGACGCTCCCCTTGGTGAAGCTTTCTTT. Its translation: CIDAPLGEAFF. The chain carries TRBV29-1 and TRBJ1-1; no firm D call. This CDR3 comprises 11 residues. Germline V gives CDR1 SQVTM, CDR2 ANQGSEA.

The chain joins TRBV5-1 to TRBJ2-5; TRBD1 aligns across 7 bases. The CDR3 loop spans 15 amino acids. Germline V lookup: CDR1 SGHRS, CDR2 YFSETQ. V trimming: 6 bases; J trimming: 4 bases; junction bases outside the gene matches: 12. The chain's CDR3 is CASTENTGDGETQYF. In DNA form, the CDR3 reads TGCGCCAGCACCGAAAATACAGGGGACGGAGAGACCCAGTACTTC.

This clone is a singleton in its sample. The chain recombines TRBV6-5 with TRBJ2-2; possibly TRBD2 for D (5 bases). The CDR3 runs 15 residues. CDR1 and CDR2 (germline): MNHEY, SVGAGI. The germline V and J ends were trimmed by 0 bases and 4 bases, with 9 bases remaining between them. The CDR3 bases are TGTGCCAGCAGTTACTCGGACTCGACCACCGGGGAGCTGTTTTTT. Translated, it gives CASSYSDSTTGELFF.

The chain employs TRBV29-1 and TRBJ2-5, with TRBD2 identical over 11 bases. The CDR3 runs to 15 residues. CDR1 and CDR2 (germline): SQVTM, ANQGSEA. Losses at the gene ends were 4 bases for V and 5 bases for J; bases not matched to a gene: 9. The CDR3: CSVVTPSGGYETQYF. The CDR3 nucleotides read TGCAGCGTTGTGACGCCTAGCGGGGGGTACGAGACCCAGTACTTC.

The chain has TRBV6-4 and TRBJ2-3; 8 bases fit TRBD2. There are 17 residues in the CDR3. V shed 0 bases, J shed 0 bases, and the junction held 5 bases outside the gene matches. Germline CDR1 and CDR2: MRHNA and SNTAGT. DNA for the CDR3: TGTGCCAGCAGTGACTCGCGCAGCGGGGGTAGCACAGATACGCAGTATTTT. It codes for CASSDSRSGGSTDTQYF.

The chain joins TRBV27 to TRBJ1-4; 7 bases fit TRBD1. The V gene end was trimmed by 6 bases and the J gene end by 3 bases; junction bases not matched to a gene: 13. Per germline, CDR1 MNHEY and CDR2 SMNVEV (reference sequence). This CDR3 has 17 amino acids. CDR3 region: CASSRQLLTGPNEKLFF. CDR3 sequence (DNA): TGTGCCAGCAGCAGACAACTACTGACAGGGCCTAATGAAAAACTGTTTTTT.

The rearrangement uses TRBV28 and TRBJ2-7; D remains ambiguous. The CDR3 covers 15 residues. V lost 3 bases and J lost 0, with 12 bases in between. Germline V gene sequence: CDR1 MDHEN, CDR2 SYDVKM. The CDR3 spells CASSFIKARSYEQYF. The CDR3 nucleotides are TGTGCCAGCAGTTTTATAAAAGCCCGCTCCTACGAGCAGTACTTC.

The rearrangement uses TRBV29-1 and TRBJ2-1; 9 nucleotides agree with TRBD1. The CDR3 extends over 16 amino acids. Germline V CDR1 and CDR2: SQVTM, ANQGSEA. The V segment lost 3 bases and the J segment 6 bases; nucleotides outside the gene matches: 12. The CDR3 nucleotides read TGCAGCGTTGATCGCCGGGACAGGGTGTTGGGCAATGAGCAGTTCTTC. Protein sequence: CSVDRRDRVLGNEQFF.

This clone occurred a few times. The chain uses TRBV2 and TRBJ1-2; the match to TRBD1 covers 12 bases. The CDR3 runs 15 residues. With V trimmed by 5 bases and J by 11 bases, 12 bases remained unmatched. The V gene's germline CDR1 is SNHLY and CDR2 FYNNEI. CDR3 nucleotides: TGTGCCAGCAGTCGACCGGGACAGGGGGCTCGGGGATACACCTTC. Encoded protein: CASSRPGQGARGYTF. The whole variable domain, remainder taken from reference TRBV2 and TRBJ1-2, is EPEVTQTPSHQVTQMGQEVILRCVPISNHLYFYWYRQILGQKVEFLVSFYNNEISEKSEIFDDQFSVERPDGSNFTLKIRSTKLEDSAMYFCASSRPGQGARGYTFGSGTRLTVV.

V and J are TRBV4-1 and TRBJ2-2; TRBD1 matches 9 bases. Trimming at V came to 1 base and at J to 6 bases, leaving 12 bases not matched to a gene. CDR3 size: 18 residues. The germline gives CDR1 MGHRA, CDR2 YSYEKL. CDR3 loop: CASSQAGVGTGKAGELFF. In DNA, the CDR3 is TGCGCCAGCAGCCAAGCTGGGGTCGGGACAGGGAAGGCCGGGGAGCTGTTTTTT.

Here the CDR3 reads CASTESEKLFF. The CDR3 nucleotides read TGTGCCAGCACGGAAAGTGAAAAACTGTTTTTT. This chain links TRBV6-6 with TRBJ1-4; D is undetermined. The germline V gene has CDR1 MNHNY and CDR2 SVGAGI (reference sequence). The length of the CDR3 is 11 residues. V gave up 7 bases and J gave up 7 bases, with 7 bases separating them.

This rearrangement joins TRBV6-6 to TRBJ2-7, with no clear D. This CDR3 is 14 amino acids long. CDR1 and CDR2 (germline): MNHNY, SVGAGI (reference sequence). V was trimmed by 0 bases and J by 3 bases, leaving 9 bases between them. CDR3 amino acids: CASSYSKTLYEQYF. The CDR3 coding sequence is TGTGCCAGCAGTTACTCGAAGACCCTCTACGAGCAGTACTTC.

This chain uses TRBV18 with TRBJ1-4; 9 bases fit TRBD1. CDR1 is KGHSH and CDR2 is LQKENI in the germline V gene. Unmatched junction bases numbered 2, after V lost 3 bases and J lost 3 bases. The CDR3 spans 15 residues. The CDR3 nucleotides read TGTGCCAGCTCACCGAACAGGGGGCCTAATGAAAAACTGTTTTTT. This sequence encodes CASSPNRGPNEKLFF.

This clone was counted between two and nine times. The V gene is TRBV23-1, the J gene TRBJ1-2; 7 bases agree with TRBD1. TRBV23-1 carries the ORF label, with uncertain function. This CDR3 spans 13 amino acids. Unmatched junction bases numbered 3, after V lost 6 bases and J lost 2 bases. The CDR3: CASRKQGNYGYTF. The CDR3, as DNA: TGCGCCAGCAGGAAACAGGGGAACTATGGCTACACCTTC.